A selection of T cell receptor beta chains follows, all from one sample in a study of blood T cell repertoires in COVID-19. Only in-frame clones appear in the TCRdb table, and some are missing; sequencing was by immunoSEQ multiplex PCR. The data contain roughly 100,000 clones, 90% of them singletons. The sequenced sample was peripheral blood. These receptors were collected from a man aged 18 to 35 with COVID-19, enrolled during active disease. Both conserved end residues are part of each CDR3. Each record gives: J gene, V gene, clone size, D gene, CDR3 protein, CDR3 DNA. A D gene is named only where the DNA matches it firmly. Clone size, where shown, is once, few, many, or a class for clones that have expanded.

j_gene: TRBJ1-6
v_gene: TRBV5-4
abundance: .
d_gene: .
CDR3aa: CASSLDHSRGSPLHF
CDR3nt: TGTGCCAGCAGCTTGGATCACTCAAGGGGGTCACCCCTCCACTTT

j_gene: TRBJ2-6
v_gene: TRBV2
abundance: .
d_gene: .
CDR3aa: CASRTGTGGANVLTF
CDR3nt: TGTGCCAGCAGAACAGGGACCGGTGGGGCCAACGTCCTGACTTTC

j_gene: TRBJ2-1
v_gene: TRBV6-2/TRBV6-3
abundance: .
d_gene: .
CDR3aa: CASSHGGEQFF
CDR3nt: TGTGCCAGCAGTCACGGGGGTGAGCAGTTCTTC

j_gene: TRBJ1-2
v_gene: TRBV28
abundance: .
d_gene: .
CDR3aa: CASSLGAYGYTF
CDR3nt: TGTGCCAGCAGTTTAGGGGCATATGGCTACACCTTC

j_gene: TRBJ2-5
v_gene: TRBV10-2
abundance: .
d_gene: .
CDR3aa: CASSEYGGRFGETQYF
CDR3nt: TGCGCCAGCAGTGAGTACGGGGGGCGATTCGGGGAGACCCAGTACTTC

j_gene: TRBJ2-7
v_gene: TRBV6-2/TRBV6-3
abundance: .
d_gene: TRBD1
CDR3aa: CASSYEQGGSYEQYF
CDR3nt: TGTGCCAGCAGTTACGAACAGGGGGGTTCCTACGAGCAGTACTTC

j_gene: TRBJ1-4
v_gene: TRBV6-5
abundance: once
d_gene: TRBD1
CDR3aa: CASSFGQGEKLLF
CDR3nt: TGTGCCAGCAGTTTCGGACAGGGGGAAAAACTGCTTTTT

j_gene: TRBJ2-2
v_gene: TRBV5-4
abundance: .
d_gene: TRBD1
CDR3aa: CASSLGQGKSANTGELFF
CDR3nt: TGTGCCAGCAGCTTGGGACAGGGTAAAAGTGCGAACACCGGGGAGCTGTTTTTT

j_gene: TRBJ2-5
v_gene: TRBV29-1
abundance: .
d_gene: .
CDR3aa: CSVTGIFRQETQYF
CDR3nt: TGCAGCGTGACCGGGATTTTTCGACAAGAGACCCAGTACTTC

j_gene: TRBJ1-6
v_gene: TRBV5-1
abundance: .
d_gene: .
CDR3aa: CASSLAGGEDSPLHF
CDR3nt: TGCGCCAGCAGCTTGGCCGGAGGGGAGGATTCACCCCTCCACTTT

j_gene: TRBJ2-1
v_gene: TRBV5-1
abundance: .
d_gene: TRBD2
CDR3aa: CASSLVGLAGGSEQFF
CDR3nt: TGCGCCAGCAGCTTGGTAGGACTAGCGGGAGGAAGTGAGCAGTTCTTC

j_gene: TRBJ2-2
v_gene: TRBV11-3
abundance: .
d_gene: TRBD1
CDR3aa: CASSFWTGAQGGELFF
CDR3nt: TGTGCCAGCAGCTTTTGGACAGGGGCGCAAGGCGGGGAGCTGTTTTTT

j_gene: TRBJ2-1
v_gene: TRBV11-3
abundance: many
d_gene: .
CDR3aa: CASSLGGLGNEQFF
CDR3nt: TGTGCCAGCAGCTTAGGCGGCCTCGGGAATGAGCAGTTCTTC

j_gene: TRBJ2-7
v_gene: TRBV4-1
abundance: .
d_gene: .
CDR3aa: CASSQTLIDRSSYEQYF
CDR3nt: TGCGCCAGCAGCCAAACCCTCATCGACAGGAGCTCCTACGAGCAGTACTTC

j_gene: TRBJ2-7
v_gene: TRBV5-1
abundance: .
d_gene: .
CDR3aa: CASSLQTSSYEQYF
CDR3nt: TGCGCCAGCAGCTTGCAGACTAGTTCCTACGAGCAGTACTTC

j_gene: TRBJ2-5
v_gene: TRBV30
abundance: .
d_gene: TRBD1
CDR3aa: CAWTTGVGETQYF
CDR3nt: TGTGCCTGGACTACAGGGGTGGGGGAGACCCAGTACTTC

j_gene: TRBJ1-2
v_gene: TRBV30
abundance: .
d_gene: .
CDR3aa: CAWRLLSEDSGYTF
CDR3nt: TGTGCCTGGAGACTACTGTCTGAGGACTCAGGCTACACCTTC

j_gene: TRBJ1-2
v_gene: TRBV19
abundance: .
d_gene: .
CDR3aa: CASSISGGDLYGYTF
CDR3nt: TGTGCCAGTAGTATCTCCGGGGGGGATCTCTATGGCTACACCTTC

j_gene: TRBJ1-2
v_gene: TRBV19
abundance: .
d_gene: TRBD1
CDR3aa: CASSMRGPSYGYTF
CDR3nt: TGTGCCAGTAGTATGAGGGGGCCCTCCTATGGCTACACCTTC

j_gene: TRBJ2-7
v_gene: TRBV6-5
abundance: .
d_gene: .
CDR3aa: CASSYSSRVREQYF
CDR3nt: TGTGCCAGCAGTTACTCTTCCAGGGTCCGCGAGCAGTACTTC

j_gene: TRBJ2-1
v_gene: TRBV18
abundance: .
d_gene: .
CDR3aa: CASSPRDNEQFF
CDR3nt: TGTGCCAGCTCACCGCGGGACAATGAGCAGTTCTTC